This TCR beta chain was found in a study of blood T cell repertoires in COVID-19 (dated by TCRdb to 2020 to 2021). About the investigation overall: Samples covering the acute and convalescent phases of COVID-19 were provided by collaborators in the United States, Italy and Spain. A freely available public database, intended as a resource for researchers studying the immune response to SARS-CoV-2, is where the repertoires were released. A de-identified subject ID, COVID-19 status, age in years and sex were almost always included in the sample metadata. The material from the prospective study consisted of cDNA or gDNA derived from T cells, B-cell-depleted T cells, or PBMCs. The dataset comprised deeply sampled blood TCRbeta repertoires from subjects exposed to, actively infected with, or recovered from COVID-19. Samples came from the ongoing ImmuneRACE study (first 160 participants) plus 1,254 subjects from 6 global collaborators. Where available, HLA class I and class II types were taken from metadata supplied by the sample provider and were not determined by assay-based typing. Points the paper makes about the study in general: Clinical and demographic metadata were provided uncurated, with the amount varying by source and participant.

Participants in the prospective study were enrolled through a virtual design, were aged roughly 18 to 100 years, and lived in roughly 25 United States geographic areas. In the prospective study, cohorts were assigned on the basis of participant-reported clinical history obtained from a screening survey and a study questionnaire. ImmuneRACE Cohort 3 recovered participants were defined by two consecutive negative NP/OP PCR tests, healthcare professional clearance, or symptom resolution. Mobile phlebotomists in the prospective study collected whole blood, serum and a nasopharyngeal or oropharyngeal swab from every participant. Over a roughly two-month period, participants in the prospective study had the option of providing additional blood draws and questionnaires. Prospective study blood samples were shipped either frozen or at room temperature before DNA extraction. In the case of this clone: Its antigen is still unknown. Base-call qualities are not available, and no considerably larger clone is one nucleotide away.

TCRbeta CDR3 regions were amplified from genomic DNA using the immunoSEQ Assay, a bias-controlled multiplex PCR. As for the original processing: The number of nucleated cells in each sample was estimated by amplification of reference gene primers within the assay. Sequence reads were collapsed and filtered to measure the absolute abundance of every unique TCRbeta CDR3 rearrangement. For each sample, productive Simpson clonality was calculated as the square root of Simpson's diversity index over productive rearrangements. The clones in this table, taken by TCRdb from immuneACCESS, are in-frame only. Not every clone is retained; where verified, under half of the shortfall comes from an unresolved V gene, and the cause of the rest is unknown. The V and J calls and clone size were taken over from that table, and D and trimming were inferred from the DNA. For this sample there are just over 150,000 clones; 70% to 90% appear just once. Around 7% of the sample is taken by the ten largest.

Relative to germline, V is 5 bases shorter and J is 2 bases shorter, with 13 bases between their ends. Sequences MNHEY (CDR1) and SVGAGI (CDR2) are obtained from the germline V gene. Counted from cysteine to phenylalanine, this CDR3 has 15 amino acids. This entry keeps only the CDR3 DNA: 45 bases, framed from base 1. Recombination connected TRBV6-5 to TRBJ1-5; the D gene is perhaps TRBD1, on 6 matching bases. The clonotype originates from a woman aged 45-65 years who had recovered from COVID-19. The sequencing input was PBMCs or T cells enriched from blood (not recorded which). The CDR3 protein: CASSSQGSGNQPQHF. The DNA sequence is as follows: TGTGCCAGCAGTAGCCAGGGGTCTGGCAATCAGCCCCAGCATTTT.